Below, one TCR beta chain is given with its context. Its antigen is currently unknown. This entry belongs to a study of CD8 T cells in ankylosing spondylitis. MiXCR was run by TCRdb on the 5' RACE reads, yielding one entry per CDR3 protein. In the table there are 400,000 to 450,000 distinct CDR3 sequences, roughly 18% of which are singletons. Overall study findings and caveats: Blood from ankylosing spondylitis patients appeared to carry a characteristic roughly 8-variant TCR beta motif. The study looked at matched synovial fluid samples from ankylosing spondylitis patients. Disease-linked clones were reported to be significantly enriched there.

V dropped 7 bases and J dropped 7 bases, with 16 bases sitting between them. The CDR3 is 13 amino acids. Germline CDR1 reads SNHLY; CDR2 reads FYNNEI. Specimen: blood, either unsorted or a sorted T cell fraction (not recorded which). The chain has TRBV2 and TRBJ2-5; a weak D match, TRBD1 (5 bases). This TCR derives from a male donor with ankylosing spondylitis. The CDR3, as DNA: TGTGCCAGCACCAACTTGGCCCAGGGGACCCAGTACTTC. Amino acid sequence: CASTNLAQGTQYF.